This entry concerns a single T cell receptor (beta chain). This clonotype was observed at least ten times. Its antigen remains unidentified. A junction end diverges from the germline sequence, so it may reflect a read error. For unsorted PBMC libraries, 2 million PBMCs were used after storage in RNAlater at -80 degrees C until RNA extraction. The multiple sclerosis patients were enrolled in a US clinical protocol that evaluated disease progression with magnetic resonance imaging. Peripheral blood was subjected to Ficoll-Hypaque density gradient centrifugation to isolate PBMCs, which were then cryopreserved in liquid nitrogen. Measured from the cysteine to the phenylalanine, the CDR3 is 14 residues long. This entry keeps only the CDR3 DNA: 42 bases, framed from base 1. This specimen comes from a study of neurological immune-mediated disorders (dated 2019 in TCRdb). General notes on the study: Among the roughly 34 multiple sclerosis patients, relapsing-remitting MS was present in some 30 and secondary progressive MS was present in 3. Using UMI-based sequencing, the study compared peripheral blood TCR-beta repertoires from patients with HTLV-I-associated myelopathy (HAM/TSP), patients with multiple sclerosis, and healthy controls. Longitudinal samples, technical triplicates and paired sorted CD4+ and CD8+ T-cell subsets, alongside PBMC samples, were included among the 106 TCR-beta libraries. Of the approximately 65 subjects in the cohort, approximately 15 were HAM/TSP patients, some 35 were multiple sclerosis patients, and roughly 20 were healthy controls. The investigation overall reported the following: No clinical or MRI features were associated with the MS cluster, and the authors said that larger cohorts are needed. TCR clonal expansion was highest in HAM/TSP patients and lowest in MS patients, with MS patients falling below even healthy controls. Phylogenetic analysis grouped repertoires from 18 of 34 MS patients into a cluster of related CDR3 sequences, suggesting a possible repertoire-level signature. No identical CDR3 amino acid sequences were found to be shared among expanded clones across subjects, suggesting that TCR-beta repertoires were private in all groups.

cDNA synthesis used template-switch 5'RACE with a primer carrying a 10-nucleotide random unique molecular identifier tagging each TCR transcript. Every sequencing run covered 15-18 subjects and yielded more than 170 million TCR-beta sequences. The RNeasy kit was used for extraction of total RNA. Using the KAPA Real-time Library Amplification kit, TCR-beta VDJ regions were amplified with primers for the TCR constant region and the 5'RACE anchor. Sample indexes and Illumina adaptors were added in a first PCR, after which library yield was increased in a second PCR. After Ampure bead purification, the roughly 650 bp TCR product was size-selected on a 2% E-gel SizeSelection system. Library quality was checked on a Bioanalyzer, concentration was measured with Qubit, and libraries were quantified with the Kapa Library Quantification kit before pooling. An Illumina HiSeq 2500 sequenced the libraries paired-end 2 x 150 bp. To increase sequence diversity, roughly 24-32% phiX was spiked into each library pool. The paper's processing steps were these. Quality-filtered reads were processed with the UMI-based MiGEC pipeline, and over 90% of raw TCR sequences were removed by the MiGEC pipeline during error correction. IMGT germline references were used for alignment of VDJ genes, and clonotypes were defined by a unique CDR3 amino acid sequence together with V-J genes. Clonal expansion, Shannon diversity and CDR3 relatedness (CalcPairwiseDistances, ClusterSamples) were evaluated with VDJtools, and phylogenetic trees were built with CLCbio workbench. Expanded clones were defined as having at least 8 unique UMIs, based on coefficient-of-variation modelling across technical triplicates. TCRdb reprocessed the public reads (quality trimming at Q25 with fastp, clone calling with MiXCR) and kept in-frame beta chains. Each CDR3 protein gets just one entry, which takes the most common genes and DNA from the rows behind it. It is TCRdb's table, rather than the study itself, that gives the V and J calls and clone size. This sample holds 50,000 or so distinct CDR3 sequences; about 3.3% were observed only once. The top ten clones comprise roughly 7% of the sample.

Recombination connected TRBV12-3 or TRBV12-4 to TRBJ2-5; TRBD1 aligns with 8 central bases. The sample taken for sequencing was PBMCs. This clonotype was sampled from an older woman with multiple sclerosis. The CDR3 reads CASSLGQGRETQYF. The DNA sequence is as follows: TGTGCCAGCAGCTTAGGACAGGGTCGAGAGACCCAGTACTTC.